The clone carrying this T cell receptor (beta chain) was recorded a few times. As yet, its antigen is unknown. This specimen belongs to a study of graft-versus-host responses after intestinal transplantation. Study-wide context: For 2 to 4 years after anti-thymocyte globulin induction, all recipients took tacrolimus and steroids.

Profiling relied on immunoSEQ multiplex PCR, and the TCRdb table lists in-frame clones only, not all of them. The repertoire holds some 100,000 clones, with around 93% as singletons. The V end lost 8 bases, the J end lost 5 bases, and 14 bases lay between the germline ends. This CDR3 is built from 12 residues. Germline CDR1 SGHNT, CDR2 YYREEE (reference sequence). The sequence was collected from a human donor who was the organ donor for an intestinal transplant. The source was unstimulated CD8+ T cells sorted from spleen or lymph node cells, collected before transplant. The J gene is TRBJ2-7, the V gene TRBV5-4; TRBD2 might be the D (6 bases). The CDR3, as DNA: TGTGCCAGTAGTCCCGGGAGAGACGAGCAGTACTTC. Translating it yields CASSPGRDEQYF.